This record looks at one T cell receptor (beta chain) sequence and its context. This clone was counted a single time. The target of this receptor is not known. Base qualities are missing; no much larger clone stands one base away. In the prospective study, participants were roughly 18 to 100 years old, resided in about two dozen geographic areas of the United States, and were enrolled through a virtual design. In the prospective study, participants were assigned to cohorts based on the clinical history participants reported in a screening survey and a study questionnaire. Exposed participants were defined as having been in contact with someone with a PCR-confirmed or clinician-diagnosed COVID-19 case within 2 weeks of study entry. In the prospective study, mobile phlebotomists collected whole blood, serum and a nasopharyngeal or oropharyngeal swab from each participant. Additional blood draws and questionnaires over an approximately two-month period could optionally be provided by prospective study participants. Prospective study blood samples were shipped either frozen or at room temperature before DNA extraction.

TCRbeta CDR3 regions were amplified from genomic DNA by means of the immunoSEQ Assay, a bias-controlled multiplex PCR. The study's processing was this. Nucleated cell counts per sample were estimated from amplification of reference gene primers within the assay. To quantify the absolute abundance of each unique TCRbeta CDR3 rearrangement, sequence reads were collapsed and filtered. For each sample, productive Simpson clonality was calculated as the square root of Simpson's diversity index across productive rearrangements. The table was pulled from immuneACCESS by TCRdb, which kept in-frame rearrangements only. Such tables lose some clones; where checked, under half of the loss comes from unresolved V genes, and the rest has no known cause. D and trimming were read from the DNA, whereas the V and J calls and clone size are those reported in that table. Recorded for this sample are fewer than 250,000 clones; under 90% of them occurred a single time. The ten largest clones represent approximately 4% of the sample.

CDR1 and CDR2 are drawn from the germline V gene: SGHRS, YFSETQ. V has 0 bases trimmed and J has 1 base trimmed; junction bases matching no gene number 0. The CDR3, cysteine through phenylalanine, is 15 amino acids long. Only the CDR3 part of the read is kept: 45 bases, read in frame from the first base. This record comes from a study of blood T cell repertoires in COVID-19 (TCRdb year 2020). With regard to the full study: Samples covering the acute and convalescent phases of COVID-19 were provided by collaborators in the United States, Italy and Spain. The prospective study material was composed of cDNA or gDNA derived from T cells, B-cell-depleted T cells, or PBMCs. The dataset comprised deeply sampled blood TCRbeta repertoires from subjects exposed to, actively infected with, or recovered from COVID-19. The repertoires were made available in a free public database intended to serve as a resource for research on the immune response to SARS-CoV-2. Samples were obtained from the ongoing ImmuneRACE study (first 160 participants) and from some 1,300 subjects provided by 6 global collaborators. A de-identified subject ID, COVID-19 status, age in years and sex were almost always included in the sample metadata. HLA class I and class II types, where available, came from metadata supplied by the sample provider rather than from assay-based typing.

Summary of the overall study and its limitations: The quantity of clinical and demographic metadata differed by source and by participant and was supplied without curation.

Rearrangement joined TRBV5-1 to TRBJ2-2; the junction holds 7 bases that match TRBD1. The TCR originated in a woman in her 40s who had been exposed to COVID-19. Source material: PBMCs or T cells enriched from blood (not recorded which). The CDR3 is CASSLDRGNTGELFF. The DNA sequence follows: TGCGCCAGCAGCTTGGACAGGGGGAACACCGGGGAGCTGTTTTTT.